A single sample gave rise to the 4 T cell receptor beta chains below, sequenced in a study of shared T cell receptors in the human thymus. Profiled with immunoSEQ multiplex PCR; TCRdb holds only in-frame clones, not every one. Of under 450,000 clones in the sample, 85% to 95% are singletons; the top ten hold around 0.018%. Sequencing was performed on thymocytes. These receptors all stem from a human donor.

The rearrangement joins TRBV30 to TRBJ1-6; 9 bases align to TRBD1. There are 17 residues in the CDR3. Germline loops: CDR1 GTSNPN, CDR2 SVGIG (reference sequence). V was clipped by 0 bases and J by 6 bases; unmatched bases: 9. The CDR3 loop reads CAWSVRTGAIFNSPLHF. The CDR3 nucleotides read TGTGCCTGGAGTGTCCGGACAGGGGCAATATTTAATTCACCCCTCCACTTT.

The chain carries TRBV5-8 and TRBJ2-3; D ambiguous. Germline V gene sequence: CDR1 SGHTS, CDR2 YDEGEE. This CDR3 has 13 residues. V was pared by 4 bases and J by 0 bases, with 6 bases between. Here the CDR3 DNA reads TGTGCCAGCAGCCTCTACAGCACAGATACGCAGTATTTT. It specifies CASSLYSTDTQYF. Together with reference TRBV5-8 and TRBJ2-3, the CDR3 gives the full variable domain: EAGVTQSPTHLIKTRGQQATLRCSPISGHTSVYWYQQALGLGLQFLLWYDEGEERNRGNFPPRFSGRQFPNYSSELNVNALELEDSALYLCASSLYSTDTQYFGPGTRLTVL.

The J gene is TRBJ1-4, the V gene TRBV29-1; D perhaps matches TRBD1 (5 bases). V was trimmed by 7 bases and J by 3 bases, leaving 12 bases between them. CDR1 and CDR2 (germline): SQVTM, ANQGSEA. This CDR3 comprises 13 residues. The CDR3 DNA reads TGCAGCGCCCAGACAGAATCTAATGAAAAACTGTTTTTT. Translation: CSAQTESNEKLFF.

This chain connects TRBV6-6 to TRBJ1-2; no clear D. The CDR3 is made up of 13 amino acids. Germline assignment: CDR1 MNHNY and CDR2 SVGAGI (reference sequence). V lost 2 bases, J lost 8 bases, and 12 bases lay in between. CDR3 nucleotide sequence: TGTGCCAGCAGTTACATAGGTTTTAGGGGCTACACCTTC. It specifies CASSYIGFRGYTF.